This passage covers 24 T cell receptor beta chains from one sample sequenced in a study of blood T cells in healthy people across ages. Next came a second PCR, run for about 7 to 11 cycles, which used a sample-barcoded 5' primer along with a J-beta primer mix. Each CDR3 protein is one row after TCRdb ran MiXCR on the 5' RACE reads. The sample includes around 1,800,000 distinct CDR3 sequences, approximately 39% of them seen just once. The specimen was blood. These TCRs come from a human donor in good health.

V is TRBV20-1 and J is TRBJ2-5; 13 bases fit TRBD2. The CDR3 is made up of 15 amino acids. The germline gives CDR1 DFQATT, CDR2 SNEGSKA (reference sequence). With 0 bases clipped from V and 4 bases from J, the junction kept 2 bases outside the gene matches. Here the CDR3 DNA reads TGCAGTGCTAGAGAGACTAGCGGGGGGTTAGAGACCCAGTACTTC. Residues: CSARETSGGLETQYF.

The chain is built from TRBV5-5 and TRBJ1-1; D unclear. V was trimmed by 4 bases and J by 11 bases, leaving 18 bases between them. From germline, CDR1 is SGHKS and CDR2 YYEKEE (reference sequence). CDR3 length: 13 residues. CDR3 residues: CASSLGAGWSAFF. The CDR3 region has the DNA TGTGCCAGCAGCCTGGGAGCGGGTTGGTCGGCTTTCTTT. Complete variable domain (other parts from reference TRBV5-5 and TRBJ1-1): DAGVTQSPTHLIKTRGQQVTLRCSPISGHKSVSWYQQVLGQGPQFIFQYYEKEERGRGNFPDRFSARQFPNYSSELNVNALLLGDSALYLCASSLGAGWSAFFGQGTRLTVV.

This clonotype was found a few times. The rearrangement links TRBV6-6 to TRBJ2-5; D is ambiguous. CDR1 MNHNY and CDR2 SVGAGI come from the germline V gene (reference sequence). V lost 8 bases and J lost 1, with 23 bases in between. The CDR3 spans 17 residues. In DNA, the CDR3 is TGTGCCAGCCGATTCGCCCAGTCGGCACCAAGCCAAGAGACCCAGTACTTC. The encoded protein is CASRFAQSAPSQETQYF.

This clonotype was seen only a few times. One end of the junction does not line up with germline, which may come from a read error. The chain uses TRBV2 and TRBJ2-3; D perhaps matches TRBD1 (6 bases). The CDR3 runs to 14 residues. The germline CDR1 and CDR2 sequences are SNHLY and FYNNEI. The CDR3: CASNEQGRGDTQYF. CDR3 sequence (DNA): TGTGCCAGCAATGAACAGGGACGTGGGGATACGCAGTATTTT. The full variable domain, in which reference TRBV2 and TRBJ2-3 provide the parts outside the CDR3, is EPEVTQTPSHQVTQMGQEVILRCVPISNHLYFYWYRQILGQKVEFLVSFYNNEISEKSEIFDDQFSVERPDGSNFTLKIRSTKLEDSAMYFCASNEQGRGDTQYFGPGTRLTVL.

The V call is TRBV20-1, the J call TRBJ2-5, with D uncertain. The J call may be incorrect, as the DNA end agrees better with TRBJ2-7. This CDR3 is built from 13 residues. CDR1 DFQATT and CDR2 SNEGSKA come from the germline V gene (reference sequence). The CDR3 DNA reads TGCAGTGCTAGGGCATTTACCGGCTGCGAGCAGTACTTC. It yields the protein CSARAFTGCEQYF.

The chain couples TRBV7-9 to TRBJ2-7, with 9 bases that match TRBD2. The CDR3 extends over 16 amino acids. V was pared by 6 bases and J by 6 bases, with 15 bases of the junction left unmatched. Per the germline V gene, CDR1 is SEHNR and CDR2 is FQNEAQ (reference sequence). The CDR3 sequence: CASSLTRTSEHREQYF. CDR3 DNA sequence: TGTGCCAGCAGTCTTACCCGGACTAGCGAACACCGCGAGCAGTACTTC.

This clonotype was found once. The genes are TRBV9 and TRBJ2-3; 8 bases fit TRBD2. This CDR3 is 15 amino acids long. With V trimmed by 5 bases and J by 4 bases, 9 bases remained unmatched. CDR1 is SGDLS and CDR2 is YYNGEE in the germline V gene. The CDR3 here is CASREVSGGADTQYF. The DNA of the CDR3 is TGTGCCAGCAGAGAAGTATCGGGGGGGGCAGATACGCAGTATTTT. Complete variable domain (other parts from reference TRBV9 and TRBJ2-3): DSGVTQTPKHLITATGQRVTLRCSPRSGDLSVYWYQQSLDQGLQFLIQYYNGEERAKGNILERFSAQQFPDLHSELNLSSLELGDSALYFCASREVSGGADTQYFGPGTRLTVL.

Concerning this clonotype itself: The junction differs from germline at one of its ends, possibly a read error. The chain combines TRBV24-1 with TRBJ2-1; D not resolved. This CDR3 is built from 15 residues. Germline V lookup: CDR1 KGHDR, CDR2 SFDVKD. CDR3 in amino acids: CATSATGASYNGQFF. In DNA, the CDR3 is TGTGCCACCAGTGCTACGGGTGCCTCCTACAATGGGCAGTTCTTC.

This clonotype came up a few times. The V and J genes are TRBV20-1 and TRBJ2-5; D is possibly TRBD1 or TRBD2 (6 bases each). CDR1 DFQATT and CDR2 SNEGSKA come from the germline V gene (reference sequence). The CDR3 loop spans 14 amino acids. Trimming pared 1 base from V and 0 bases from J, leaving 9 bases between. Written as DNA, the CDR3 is TGCAGTGCTAGAGCGGGGGCGAACCAAGAGACCCAGTACTTC. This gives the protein CSARAGANQETQYF.

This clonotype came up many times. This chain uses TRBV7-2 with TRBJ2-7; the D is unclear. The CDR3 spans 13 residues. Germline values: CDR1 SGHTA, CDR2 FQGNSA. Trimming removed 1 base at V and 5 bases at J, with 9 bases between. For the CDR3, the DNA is TGTGCCAGCAGCTTAGATAGAGATCACGAGCAGTACTTC. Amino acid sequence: CASSLDRDHEQYF.

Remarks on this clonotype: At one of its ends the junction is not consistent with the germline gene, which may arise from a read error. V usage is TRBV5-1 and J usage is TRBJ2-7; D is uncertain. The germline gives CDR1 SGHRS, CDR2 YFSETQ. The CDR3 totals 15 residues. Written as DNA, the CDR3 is TGCACCAGCAGCTTTCGGGCCTCCAACCACTACGAGCAGTACTTC. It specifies CTSSFRASNHYEQYF.

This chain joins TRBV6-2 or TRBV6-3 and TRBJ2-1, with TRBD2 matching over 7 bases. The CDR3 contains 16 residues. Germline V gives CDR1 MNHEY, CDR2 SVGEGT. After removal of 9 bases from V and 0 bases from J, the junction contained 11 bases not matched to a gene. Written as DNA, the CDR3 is TGTGCCAGTAGGGGTCCTAGCGGTAGCTCCTACAATGAGCAGTTCTTC. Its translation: CASRGPSGSSYNEQFF.

This CDR3 reads CASRLSLSGGPGDTQYF. The CDR3 DNA is TGTGCCAGCAGACTCTCTCTCTCGGGGGGGCCAGGAGATACGCAGTATTTT. This chain links TRBV6-2 or TRBV6-3 with TRBJ2-3; 8 nucleotides line up with TRBD2. V shed 6 bases and J 5 bases; nucleotides not matched to a gene: 16. Germline V gene sequence: CDR1 MNHEY, CDR2 SVGEGT. The CDR3 runs 17 residues.

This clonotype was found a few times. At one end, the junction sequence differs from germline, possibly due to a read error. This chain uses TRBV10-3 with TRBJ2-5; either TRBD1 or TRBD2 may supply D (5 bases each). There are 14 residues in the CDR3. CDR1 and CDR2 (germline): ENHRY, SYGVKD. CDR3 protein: CAISDLGVAETQYF. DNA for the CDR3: TGTGCCATCAGTGATTTGGGGGTGGCGGAGACCCAGTACTTT.

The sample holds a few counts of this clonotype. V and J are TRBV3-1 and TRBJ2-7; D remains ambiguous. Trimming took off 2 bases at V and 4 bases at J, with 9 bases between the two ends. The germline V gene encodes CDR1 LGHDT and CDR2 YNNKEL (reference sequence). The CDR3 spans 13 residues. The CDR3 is CASSQRDGYEQYF. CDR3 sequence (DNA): TGTGCCAGCAGCCAAAGGGATGGATACGAGCAGTACTTC.

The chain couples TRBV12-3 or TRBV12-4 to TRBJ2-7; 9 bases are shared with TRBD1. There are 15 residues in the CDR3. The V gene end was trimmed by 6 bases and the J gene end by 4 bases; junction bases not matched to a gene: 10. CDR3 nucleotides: TGTGCCAGCAGCAACGCCGGGACAGGGTTTTACGAGCAGTACTTC. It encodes CASSNAGTGFYEQYF.

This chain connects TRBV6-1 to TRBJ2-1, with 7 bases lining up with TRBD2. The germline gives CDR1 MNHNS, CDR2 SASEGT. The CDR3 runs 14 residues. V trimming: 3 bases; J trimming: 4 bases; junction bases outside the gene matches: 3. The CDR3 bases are TGTGCCAGCAGTGATGTGGGGGGGTACAATGAGCAGTTCTTC. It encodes CASSDVGGYNEQFF.

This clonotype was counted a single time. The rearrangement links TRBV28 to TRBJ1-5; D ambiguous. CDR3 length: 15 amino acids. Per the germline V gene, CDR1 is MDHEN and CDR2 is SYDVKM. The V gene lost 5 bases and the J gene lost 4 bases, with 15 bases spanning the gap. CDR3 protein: CASSPQVSGNQPQHF. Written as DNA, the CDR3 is TGTGCCAGCAGTCCCCAAGTTTCAGGAAATCAGCCCCAGCATTTT. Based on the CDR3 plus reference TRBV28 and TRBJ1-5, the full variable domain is DVKVTQSSRYLVKRTGEKVFLECVQDMDHENMFWYRQDPGLGLRLIYFSYDVKMKEKGDIPEGYSVSREKKERFSLILESASTNQTSMYLCASSPQVSGNQPQHFGDGTRLSIL.

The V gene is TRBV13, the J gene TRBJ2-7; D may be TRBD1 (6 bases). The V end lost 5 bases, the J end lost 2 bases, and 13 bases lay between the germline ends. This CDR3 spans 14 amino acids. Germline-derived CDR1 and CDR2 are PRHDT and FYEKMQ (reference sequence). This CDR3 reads CASSAWDTAYEQYF. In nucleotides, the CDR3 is TGTGCCAGCAGCGCTTGGGACACCGCCTACGAGCAGTACTTC.

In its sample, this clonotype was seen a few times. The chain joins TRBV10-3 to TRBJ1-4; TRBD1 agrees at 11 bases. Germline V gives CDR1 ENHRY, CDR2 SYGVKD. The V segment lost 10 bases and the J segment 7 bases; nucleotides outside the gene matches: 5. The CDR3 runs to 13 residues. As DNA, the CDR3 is TGTGCCACTTGGACAGGGGGCAGTGAAAAACTGTTTTTT. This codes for CATWTGGSEKLFF.

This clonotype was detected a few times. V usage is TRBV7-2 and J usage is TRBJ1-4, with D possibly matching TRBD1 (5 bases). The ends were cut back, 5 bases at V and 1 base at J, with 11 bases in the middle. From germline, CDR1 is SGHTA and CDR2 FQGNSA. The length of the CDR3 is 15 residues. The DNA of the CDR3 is TGTGCCAGCAGCCCCTGGGACGAAACTAATGAAAAACTGTTTTTT. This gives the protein CASSPWDETNEKLFF.

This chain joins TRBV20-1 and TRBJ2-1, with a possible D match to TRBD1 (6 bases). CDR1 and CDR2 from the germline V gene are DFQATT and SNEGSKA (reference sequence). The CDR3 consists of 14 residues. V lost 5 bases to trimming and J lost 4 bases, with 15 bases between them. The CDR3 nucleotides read TGCAGTGCTCCCTCTGAGGGGGTTTACAATGAGCAGTTCTTC. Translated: CSAPSEGVYNEQFF.

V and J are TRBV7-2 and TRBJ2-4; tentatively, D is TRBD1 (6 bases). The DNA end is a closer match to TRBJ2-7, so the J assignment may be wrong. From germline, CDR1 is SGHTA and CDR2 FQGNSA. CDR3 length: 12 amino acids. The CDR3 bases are TGTGCCAGCAACTTCAGGGGTTACGAGCAGTACTTC. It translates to CASNFRGYEQYF.

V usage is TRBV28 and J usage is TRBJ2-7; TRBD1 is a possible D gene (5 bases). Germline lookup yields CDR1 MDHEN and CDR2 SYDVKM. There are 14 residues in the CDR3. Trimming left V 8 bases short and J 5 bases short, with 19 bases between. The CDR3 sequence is CASGQQPQGNEQYF. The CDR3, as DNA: TGTGCCAGCGGCCAACAACCCCAGGGTAACGAGCAGTACTTC.